Below are 24 T cell receptor beta chains sequenced from a single sample in a study of Ad26.COV2.S vaccination and SARS-CoV-2 variants. This sample's treatment: 19 received Ad26.COV2.S at low or high dose, single or two shots; several received placebo; per-sample allocation not given. Day 63 after the first vaccine or placebo injection was the time point for sampling. Clones were read by immunoSEQ multiplex PCR, and TCRdb kept only the in-frame ones, dropping some. The sample lists some 450,000 clones, 90% occurring once. Sequencing was performed on peripheral blood, taken in a trial of Ad26.COV2.S vaccine versus placebo. All receptors come from a person aged 18 to 59 who received the Ad26.COV2.S COVID-19 vaccine or a placebo.

The chain carries TRBV10-3 and TRBJ2-1; D is unresolved. The CDR3 has 15 residues. Trimming took 6 bases from V and 5 from J, leaving 17 bases between them. CDR1 and CDR2 from the germline V gene are ENHRY and SYGVKD. DNA for the CDR3: TGTGCCATCAGAACCCCAGACATTCTCCACAATGAGCAGTTCTTC. This encodes CAIRTPDILHNEQFF.

This chain uses TRBV5-4 with TRBJ2-7; TRBD2 matches at 13 bases. Germline V gene data show CDR1 as SGHNT and CDR2 as YYREEE (reference sequence). The CDR3 spans 15 residues. V lost 4 bases to trimming and J lost 3 bases; unmatched junction nucleotides: 4. CDR3 nucleotide sequence: TGTGCCAGCAGCGTACTAGCGGGGGGGCGCTACGAGCAGTACTTC. This codes for CASSVLAGGRYEQYF.

The chain employs TRBV27 and TRBJ2-2; no reliable D call. Trimming removed 2 bases at V and 2 bases at J, with 12 bases between. The CDR3 has 16 amino acids. CDR1 is MNHEY and CDR2 is SMNVEV in the germline V gene (reference sequence). CDR3 loop: CASSLRTAVNTGELFF. CDR3 nucleotides: TGTGCCAGCAGTTTAAGGACGGCCGTTAACACCGGGGAGCTGTTTTTT.

This clone has just one count. The chain links TRBV7-8 to TRBJ2-3; D possibly corresponds to TRBD1 (6 bases). Germline values: CDR1 SGHVS, CDR2 FQNEAQ. Deletions cut 5 bases from V and 3 bases from J, with 15 bases between. The CDR3 loop spans 15 amino acids. Here the CDR3 DNA reads TGTGCCAGCAGCCGTCAGGGGATGAAGACAGATACGCAGTATTTT. The encoded protein is CASSRQGMKTDTQYF. Combining the CDR3 with reference TRBV7-8 and TRBJ2-3 gives the whole variable domain GAGVSQSPRYKVAKRGQDVALRCDPISGHVSLFWYQQALGQGPEFLTYFQNEAQLDKSGLPSDRFFAERPEGSVSTLKIQRTQQEDSAVYLCASSRQGMKTDTQYFGPGTRLTVL.

The chain carries TRBV7-9 and TRBJ2-1; no reliable D call. The CDR3 contains 12 residues. Trimming pared 2 bases from V and 6 bases from J, leaving 5 bases between. CDR1 and CDR2 (germline): SEHNR, FQNEAQ (reference sequence). CDR3 region: CASSLPLNEQFF. CDR3 bases: TGTGCCAGCAGCTTACCCCTCAATGAGCAGTTCTTC.

V usage is TRBV5-6 and J usage is TRBJ2-7; D gene uncertain. CDR1 is SGHDT and CDR2 is YYEEEE in the germline V gene. CDR3 length: 12 residues. The germline V and J ends were trimmed by 1 base and 1 base, with 3 bases remaining between them. CDR3 in DNA: TGTGCCAGCAGCTTGAGATCCTACGAGCAGTACTTC. This gives the protein CASSLRSYEQYF. Complete variable domain (other parts from reference TRBV5-6 and TRBJ2-7): DAGVTQSPTHLIKTRGQQVTLRCSPKSGHDTVSWYQQALGQGPQFIFQYYEEEERQRGNFPDRFSGHQFPNYSSELNVNALLLGDSALYLCASSLRSYEQYFGPGTRLTVT.

The count of this clone is one. The chain joins TRBV4-2 to TRBJ1-3; possible D gene TRBD1, 6 bases. Germline lookup yields CDR1 LGHNA and CDR2 YNFKEQ. This CDR3 region has 16 residues. The V end lost 5 bases, the J end lost 2 bases, and 16 bases lay between the germline ends. The CDR3 protein is CASSSFAGAAGNTIYF. The CDR3 DNA reads as TGTGCCAGCAGCTCCTTTGCGGGGGCTGCTGGAAACACCATATATTTT.

This clone was seen only once. The chain is built from TRBV5-6 and TRBJ1-4; a weak D match, TRBD1 (5 bases). Trimming left V 5 bases short and J 4 bases short, with 27 bases between. The CDR3 spans 19 residues. From germline, CDR1 is SGHDT and CDR2 YYEEEE. As DNA, the CDR3 is TGTGCCAGCAGTGGATGGGTCCGGGGAAGCAAGCAGGGTAATGAAAAACTGTTTTTT. Protein sequence: CASSGWVRGSKQGNEKLFF.

The rearrangement joins TRBV27 to TRBJ2-7; no clear D. The CDR3 has 14 residues. CDR1 is MNHEY, CDR2 SMNVEV, per germline (reference sequence). V was trimmed by 2 bases and J by 0 bases, leaving 8 bases between them. CDR3 in amino acids: CASSLAANSYEQYF. The DNA for the CDR3 is TGTGCCAGCAGTTTAGCGGCGAACTCCTACGAGCAGTACTTC.

V is TRBV7-9 and J is TRBJ2-5; a weak D match, TRBD2 (6 bases). Germline assignment: CDR1 SEHNR and CDR2 FQNEAQ (reference sequence). CDR3 size: 13 residues. V shed 3 bases and J shed 3 bases, with 8 bases lying between them. This CDR3 is CASSFSGEETQYF. The CDR3 DNA reads as TGTGCCAGCAGCTTTAGCGGCGAAGAGACCCAGTACTTC.

Only one count was recorded for this clone. The chain joins TRBV28 to TRBJ2-3, with TRBD2 identical over 12 bases. Per germline, CDR1 MDHEN and CDR2 SYDVKM. The CDR3 length is 14 residues. DNA of the CDR3: TGTGTGGCTAGCGGGAGGGCCGCAGCAGATACGCAGTATTTT. Translating it yields CVASGRAAADTQYF.

This clone was detected once. The chain uses TRBV7-9 and TRBJ2-4, with D possibly matching TRBD2 (6 bases). In germline, CDR1 is SEHNR, CDR2 FQNEAQ (reference sequence). V lost 5 bases, J lost 2 bases, and 13 bases lay in between. The CDR3 totals 15 residues. Written as DNA, the CDR3 is TGTGCCAGCAGCCCTAGCGAAAATACCAAAAACATTCAGTACTTC. This gives the protein CASSPSENTKNIQYF.

The chain is built from TRBV28 and TRBJ2-7, with 8 bases fitting TRBD2. The ends lost 3 bases at V and 2 bases at J; junction bases unmatched: 12. The CDR3 extends over 17 amino acids. The germline V gene encodes CDR1 MDHEN and CDR2 SYDVKM. The CDR3 DNA sequence: TGTGCCAGCAGTTTTATCCGGGGGGGGTCCGGGACCTACGAGCAGTACTTC. Translated: CASSFIRGGSGTYEQYF.

The J gene is TRBJ2-7, the V gene TRBV6-1, with 8 nucleotides matching TRBD2. J lost 0 bases, V lost 0 bases, and 4 bases had no gene match. The CDR3 has 16 residues. Germline V CDR1 and CDR2: MNHNS, SASEGT. Here the CDR3 DNA reads TGTGCCAGCAGTGAAGCTCCCAGCGGGAGCTCCTACGAGCAGTACTTC. This gives the protein CASSEAPSGSSYEQYF.

This clone occurred a few times. The chain links TRBV7-9 to TRBJ2-2, with unresolved D. The V gene lost 0 bases and the J gene lost 3 bases, with 14 bases spanning the gap. The CDR3 is made up of 17 amino acids. The germline gives CDR1 SEHNR, CDR2 FQNEAQ (reference sequence). CDR3 protein: CASSLASSWQDTGELFF. In DNA form, the CDR3 reads TGTGCCAGCAGCTTAGCCTCGTCTTGGCAGGACACCGGGGAGCTGTTTTTT.

The chain combines TRBV4-1 with TRBJ2-7, with 7 bases identical to TRBD1. With 1 base clipped from V and 8 bases from J, the junction kept 5 bases outside the gene matches. The CDR3 runs 13 residues. CDR1 is MGHRA, CDR2 YSYEKL, per germline. CDR3 nucleotides: TGCGCCAGCAGCCAAGCCGAGGGGGCAAAGCAGTACTTC. It codes for CASSQAEGAKQYF.

The chain combines TRBV7-2 with TRBJ1-3; unclear D gene. Trimming removed 0 bases at V and 4 bases at J, with 16 bases between. Germline V CDR1 and CDR2: SGHTA, FQGNSA. The CDR3 loop spans 17 amino acids. CDR3 sequence reads: CASSLAPLRARGNTIYF. The CDR3 DNA reads TGTGCCAGCAGCTTAGCGCCCCTTCGAGCCCGGGGAAACACCATATATTTT.

V gene TRBV6-1 combines with J gene TRBJ1-2, with D possibly being TRBD1 (5 bases). The germline V gene has CDR1 MNHNS and CDR2 SASEGT. V gave up 0 bases and J gave up 9 bases, with 11 bases separating them. The CDR3 runs to 13 residues. CDR3 DNA: TGTGCCAGCAGTGAAGCCACAGGCCCCAGCTACACCTTC. It yields the protein CASSEATGPSYTF.

On this clone: Within the sample, other DNA sequences also encode this same CDR3. The CDR3 nucleotides read TGTGCCAGCAGCCGGGGCCAGAACACTGAAGCTTTCTTT. Translated: CASSRGQNTEAFF. This chain links TRBV11-3 with TRBJ1-1, with a weak D call TRBD1 (5 bases). V shed 5 bases and J shed 1 base, with 8 bases lying between them. The CDR3 spans 13 residues. From germline, CDR1 is SGHNT and CDR2 YENEEA.

Notes on this clone: Other nucleotide sequences in the sample specify the same CDR3. V usage is TRBV5-6 and J usage is TRBJ1-5; unclear D gene. CDR3 size: 13 residues. CDR1 SGHDT and CDR2 YYEEEE come from the germline V gene. V dropped 0 bases and J dropped 4 bases, with 5 bases sitting between them. The CDR3 spells CASSLGQNQPQHF. CDR3 nucleotide sequence: TGTGCCAGCAGCTTGGGTCAGAATCAGCCCCAGCATTTT.

The J gene is TRBJ1-4, the V gene TRBV2; D is undetermined. V was pared by 2 bases and J by 7 bases, with 8 bases between. Germline assignment: CDR1 SNHLY and CDR2 FYNNEI. CDR3 length equals 13 residues. CDR3 in DNA: TGTGCCAGCAGTGAATGGTCGGGTGAAAAACTGTTTTTT. As protein: CASSEWSGEKLFF.

The rearrangement joins TRBV9 to TRBJ1-6; D gene uncertain. V gave up 5 bases and J gave up 6 bases, with 6 bases separating them. Germline V gene sequence: CDR1 SGDLS, CDR2 YYNGEE. The length of the CDR3 is 12 residues. The CDR3 DNA reads TGTGCCAGCAGGCAGATTAATTCACCCCTCCACTTT. Residues: CASRQINSPLHF.

V and J are TRBV30 and TRBJ2-1; TRBD1 matches 12 bases. The CDR3 extends over 17 amino acids. The trim removed 2 bases at V and 4 bases at J, leaving 9 bases unmatched. Germline V gives CDR1 GTSNPN, CDR2 SVGIG (reference sequence). The DNA of the CDR3 is TGTGCCTGGAGTCCACCGGGACAGGGGGCTCGGTACAATGAGCAGTTCTTC. This codes for CAWSPPGQGARYNEQFF.

This clone was picked up one time. The rearrangement links TRBV2 to TRBJ2-4; 9 bases are a match to TRBD1. V shed 5 bases and J 7 bases; nucleotides not matched to a gene: 9. This CDR3 contains 15 residues. Germline CDR1 SNHLY, CDR2 FYNNEI. The CDR3 DNA is TGTGCCAGCAGTCGTCGGACAGGGGAGGGGAACATTCAGTACTTC. Its protein is CASSRRTGEGNIQYF.